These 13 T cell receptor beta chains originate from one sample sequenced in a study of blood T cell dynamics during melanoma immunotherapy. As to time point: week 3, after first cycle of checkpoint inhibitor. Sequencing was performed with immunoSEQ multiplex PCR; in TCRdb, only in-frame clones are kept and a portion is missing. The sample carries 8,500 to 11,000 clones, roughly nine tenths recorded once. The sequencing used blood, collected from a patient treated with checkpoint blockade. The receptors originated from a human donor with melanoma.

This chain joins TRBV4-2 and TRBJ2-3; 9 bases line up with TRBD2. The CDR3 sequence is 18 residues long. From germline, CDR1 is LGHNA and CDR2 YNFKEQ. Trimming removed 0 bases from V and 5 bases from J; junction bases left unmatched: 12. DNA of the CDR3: TGTGCCAGCAGCCAAGATCTGGGTCTAGCGGGAAGGAAAGATACGCAGTATTTT. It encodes CASSQDLGLAGRKDTQYF.

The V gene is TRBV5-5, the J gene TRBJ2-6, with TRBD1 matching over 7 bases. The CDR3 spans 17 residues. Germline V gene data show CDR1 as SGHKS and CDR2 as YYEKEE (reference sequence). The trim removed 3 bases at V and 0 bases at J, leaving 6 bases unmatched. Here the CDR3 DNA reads TGTGCCAGCAGCTCGGAGACAGGGAACTCTGGGGCCAACGTCCTGACTTTC. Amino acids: CASSSETGNSGANVLTF. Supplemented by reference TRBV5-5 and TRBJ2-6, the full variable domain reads DAGVTQSPTHLIKTRGQQVTLRCSPISGHKSVSWYQQVLGQGPQFIFQYYEKEERGRGNFPDRFSARQFPNYSSELNVNALLLGDSALYLCASSSETGNSGANVLTFGAGSRLTVL.

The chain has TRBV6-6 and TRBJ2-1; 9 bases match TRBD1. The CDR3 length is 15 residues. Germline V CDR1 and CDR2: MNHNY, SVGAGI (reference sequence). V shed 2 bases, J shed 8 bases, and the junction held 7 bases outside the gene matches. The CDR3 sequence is CASSYGTGGGDEQFF. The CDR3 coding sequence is TGTGCCAGCAGTTACGGTACAGGGGGCGGCGATGAGCAGTTCTTC.

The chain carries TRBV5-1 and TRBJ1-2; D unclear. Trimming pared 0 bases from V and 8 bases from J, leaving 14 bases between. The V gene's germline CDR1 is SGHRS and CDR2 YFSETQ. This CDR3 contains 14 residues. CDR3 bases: TGCGCCAGCAGCTTGGAGGATAGTCTCCACGGCTACACCTTC. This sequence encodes CASSLEDSLHGYTF.

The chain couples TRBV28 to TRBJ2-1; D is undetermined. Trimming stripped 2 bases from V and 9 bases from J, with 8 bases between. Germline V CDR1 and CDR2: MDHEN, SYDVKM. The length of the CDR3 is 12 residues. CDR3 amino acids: CASSLLDVEQFF. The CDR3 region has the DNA TGTGCCAGCAGTTTACTCGATGTTGAGCAGTTCTTC. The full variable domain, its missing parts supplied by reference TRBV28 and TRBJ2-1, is DVKVTQSSRYLVKRTGEKVFLECVQDMDHENMFWYRQDPGLGLRLIYFSYDVKMKEKGDIPEGYSVSREKKERFSLILESASTNQTSMYLCASSLLDVEQFFGPGTRLTVL.

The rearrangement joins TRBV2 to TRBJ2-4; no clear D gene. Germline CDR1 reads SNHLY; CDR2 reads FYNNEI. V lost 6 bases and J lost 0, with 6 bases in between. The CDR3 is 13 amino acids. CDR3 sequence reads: CASRAPAKNIQYF. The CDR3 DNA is TGTGCCAGCAGGGCCCCAGCCAAAAACATTCAGTACTTC.

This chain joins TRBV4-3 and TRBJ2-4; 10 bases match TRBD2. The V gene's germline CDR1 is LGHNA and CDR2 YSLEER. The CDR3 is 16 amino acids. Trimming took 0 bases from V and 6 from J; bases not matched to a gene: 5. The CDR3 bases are TGCGCCAGCAGCCAAGAGAGCGGGAGGGGAGGAAACATTCAGTACTTC. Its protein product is CASSQESGRGGNIQYF.

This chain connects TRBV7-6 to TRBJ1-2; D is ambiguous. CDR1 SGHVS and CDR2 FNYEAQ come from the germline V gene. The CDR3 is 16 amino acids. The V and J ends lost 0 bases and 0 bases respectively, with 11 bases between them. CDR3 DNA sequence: TGTGCCAGCAGCTTAGCCCCGTCCCAGACTAACTATGGCTACACCTTC. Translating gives CASSLAPSQTNYGYTF.

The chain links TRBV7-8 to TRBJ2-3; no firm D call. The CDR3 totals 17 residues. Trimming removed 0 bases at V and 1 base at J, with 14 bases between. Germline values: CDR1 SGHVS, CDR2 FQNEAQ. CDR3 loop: CASSLAELAGRTDTQYF. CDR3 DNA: TGTGCCAGCAGCTTAGCGGAATTGGCAGGTCGCACAGATACGCAGTATTTT.

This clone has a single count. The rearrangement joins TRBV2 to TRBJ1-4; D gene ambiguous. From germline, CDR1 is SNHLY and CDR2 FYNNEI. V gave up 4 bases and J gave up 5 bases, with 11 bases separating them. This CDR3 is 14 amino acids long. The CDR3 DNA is TGTGCCAGCAGTGTCAGTACAGTCAATGAAAAACTGTTTTTT. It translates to CASSVSTVNEKLFF. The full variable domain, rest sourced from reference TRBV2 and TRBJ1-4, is EPEVTQTPSHQVTQMGQEVILRCVPISNHLYFYWYRQILGQKVEFLVSFYNNEISEKSEIFDDQFSVERPDGSNFTLKIRSTKLEDSAMYFCASSVSTVNEKLFFGSGTQLSVL.

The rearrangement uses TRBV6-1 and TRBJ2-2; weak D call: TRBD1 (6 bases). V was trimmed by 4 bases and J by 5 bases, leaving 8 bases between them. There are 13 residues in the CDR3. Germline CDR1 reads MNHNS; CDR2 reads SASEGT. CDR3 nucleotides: TGTGCCAGCAGTGGGACAGAGACCGGGGAGCTGTTTTTT. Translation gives CASSGTETGELFF.

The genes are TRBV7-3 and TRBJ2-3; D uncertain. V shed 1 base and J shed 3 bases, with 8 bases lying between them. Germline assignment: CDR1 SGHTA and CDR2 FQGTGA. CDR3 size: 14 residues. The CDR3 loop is CASSLNSRTDTQYF. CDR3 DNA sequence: TGTGCCAGCAGCTTAAACAGTCGAACAGATACGCAGTATTTT.

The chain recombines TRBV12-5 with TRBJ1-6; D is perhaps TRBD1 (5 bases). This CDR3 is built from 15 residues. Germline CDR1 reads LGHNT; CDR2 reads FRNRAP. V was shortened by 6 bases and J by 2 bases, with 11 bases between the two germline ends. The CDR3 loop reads CASGPEGAYNSPLHF. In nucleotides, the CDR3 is TGTGCTAGTGGACCCGAAGGGGCCTATAATTCACCCCTCCACTTT.